Listed below are T cell receptor beta chains from one sample, sequenced in a study of cytotoxic CD8 clonotypes in ibrutinib-treated CLL. Method: immunoSEQ multiplex PCR; TCRdb's copy keeps in-frame clones and lacks some. The table lists about 130,000 clones, roughly 83% of them singletons. The sequencing here drew on PBMCs, taken after 12 months of ibrutinib treatment. These receptors originate from a human donor with chronic lymphocytic leukemia. Both conserved end residues are part of each CDR3. Each record gives: D gene, J gene, V gene, clone size, CDR3 DNA, CDR3 protein. D genes are given only for firm matches. Clone size is given for some rows only: seen once, a few or many times, or a class if the clone is expanded.

d_gene: NA; j_gene: TRBJ2-7; v_gene: TRBV7-8; abundance: NA; CDR3nt: TGTGCCAGCAGCGGGGCCGAAATCTACGAGCAGTACTTC; CDR3aa: CASSGAEIYEQYF
d_gene: NA; j_gene: TRBJ1-2; v_gene: TRBV5-4; abundance: NA; CDR3nt: TGTGCCAGCAGCTTAGGACGGGACCTAGTCACGGGCTACACCTTC; CDR3aa: CASSLGRDLVTGYTF
d_gene: TRBD2; j_gene: TRBJ2-3; v_gene: TRBV2; abundance: NA; CDR3nt: TGTGCCAGCAGATCTCTAGCGGGAGCGGGAGATACGCAGTATTTT; CDR3aa: CASRSLAGAGDTQYF
d_gene: NA; j_gene: TRBJ1-3; v_gene: TRBV11-2; abundance: few; CDR3nt: TGTGCCAGCAGCTCCGGGACAAGCTCTGGAAACACCATATATTTT; CDR3aa: CASSSGTSSGNTIYF
d_gene: TRBD1; j_gene: TRBJ2-1; v_gene: TRBV11-2; abundance: once; CDR3nt: TGTGCCAGCAGCTTAGCCCTGTGGGACAGGGTGTTCTTC; CDR3aa: CASSLALWDRVFF
d_gene: NA; j_gene: TRBJ1-5; v_gene: TRBV7-2; abundance: NA; CDR3nt: TGTGCCAGCAGCCAGGCAGGGTACAATCAGCCCCAGCATTTT; CDR3aa: CASSQAGYNQPQHF
d_gene: NA; j_gene: TRBJ2-1; v_gene: TRBV7-6; abundance: NA; CDR3nt: TGTGCCAGCAGCCTACTCCAACTAGACGTGCAGTTCTTC; CDR3aa: CASSLLQLDVQFF
d_gene: NA; j_gene: TRBJ1-5; v_gene: TRBV7-9; abundance: few; CDR3nt: TGTGCCAGCAGCTTAGCCCCGGTTAGTTGTCAGCCCCAGCATTTT; CDR3aa: CASSLAPVSCQPQHF
d_gene: NA; j_gene: TRBJ2-5; v_gene: TRBV7-9; abundance: NA; CDR3nt: TGTGCCAGCAGCGTACGACAGTTCCAAGAGACCCAGTACTTC; CDR3aa: CASSVRQFQETQYF
d_gene: NA; j_gene: TRBJ1-4; v_gene: TRBV30; abundance: few; CDR3nt: TGTGCCTGGAGTGGTCAGGACGAAGAAAAACTGTTTTTT; CDR3aa: CAWSGQDEEKLFF
d_gene: NA; j_gene: TRBJ2-3; v_gene: TRBV4-3; abundance: NA; CDR3nt: TGCGCCAGCAGCCAAGTCTCCGACGGTTATACGCAGTATTTT; CDR3aa: CASSQVSDGYTQYF
d_gene: NA; j_gene: TRBJ2-7; v_gene: TRBV10-2; abundance: once; CDR3nt: TGCGCCAGCAGTGAGCCCACCAGGTACGAGCAGTACTTC; CDR3aa: CASSEPTRYEQYF
d_gene: NA; j_gene: TRBJ2-3; v_gene: TRBV5-1; abundance: NA; CDR3nt: TGCGCCAGCAGCTTGGCGGGGGATACGCAGTATTTT; CDR3aa: CASSLAGDTQYF
d_gene: TRBD2; j_gene: TRBJ2-7; v_gene: TRBV4-3; abundance: NA; CDR3nt: TGCGCCAGCAGCCAAACCGGACTAGCGGGAGCTCCCGCCTACGAGCAGTACTTC; CDR3aa: CASSQTGLAGAPAYEQYF
d_gene: NA; j_gene: TRBJ2-7; v_gene: TRBV5-1; abundance: NA; CDR3nt: TGCGCCAGCAGCTTGCTCAGGGGCCACGAGCAGTACTTC; CDR3aa: CASSLLRGHEQYF
d_gene: TRBD2; j_gene: TRBJ2-2; v_gene: TRBV30; abundance: NA; CDR3nt: TGTGCCTGGAGTGTACGGGGGGACGTTAACACCGGGGAGCTGTTTTTT; CDR3aa: CAWSVRGDVNTGELFF
d_gene: NA; j_gene: TRBJ2-5; v_gene: TRBV5-1; abundance: NA; CDR3nt: TGCGCCAGCAGCTTGATCGGACCAGGGGGGGGCCAAGAGACCCAGTACTTC; CDR3aa: CASSLIGPGGGQETQYF
d_gene: TRBD2; j_gene: TRBJ2-6; v_gene: TRBV18; abundance: NA; CDR3nt: TGTGCCAGCTCACCCGTCCCGGGACTAGCGGAGTTGAGGGCCAACGTCCTGACTTTC; CDR3aa: CASSPVPGLAELRANVLTF
d_gene: NA; j_gene: TRBJ2-7; v_gene: TRBV7-2; abundance: once; CDR3nt: TGTGCCAGCAGAAAAGACTCCTACGAGCAGTACTTC; CDR3aa: CASRKDSYEQYF
d_gene: NA; j_gene: TRBJ1-5; v_gene: TRBV2; abundance: NA; CDR3nt: TGTGCCAGCAGTGAAATGGGGGACACGTATGTTCAGCCCCAGCATTTT; CDR3aa: CASSEMGDTYVQPQHF
d_gene: TRBD2; j_gene: TRBJ2-7; v_gene: TRBV7-7; abundance: NA; CDR3nt: TGTGCTAGCAGCCCGAGCGGGAGTGGGTACGAGCAGTACTTC; CDR3aa: CASSPSGSGYEQYF
d_gene: TRBD2; j_gene: TRBJ2-1; v_gene: TRBV6-5; abundance: once; CDR3nt: TGTGCCAGCACTCCTATCCGGACTAGCGTTGAGCAGTTCTTC; CDR3aa: CASTPIRTSVEQFF
d_gene: TRBD1; j_gene: TRBJ2-7; v_gene: TRBV27; abundance: NA; CDR3nt: TGTGCCAGCAGTCCGGGCATCCCGGGACAGGGGGCCTACGAGCAGTACTTC; CDR3aa: CASSPGIPGQGAYEQYF
d_gene: NA; j_gene: TRBJ2-1; v_gene: TRBV6-1; abundance: NA; CDR3nt: TGTGCCAGTAGGAAACTAGGGTTTCCTGAGCAGTTCTTC; CDR3aa: CASRKLGFPEQFF
d_gene: NA; j_gene: TRBJ2-7; v_gene: TRBV7-2; abundance: NA; CDR3nt: TGTGCCAGCAGCTTCTCTCCAACCCAGTACTTC; CDR3aa: CASSFSPTQYF
d_gene: TRBD1; j_gene: TRBJ2-3; v_gene: TRBV29-1; abundance: NA; CDR3nt: TGCAGCGTCCTTTTACAGGGGCGGAGCACAGATACGCAGTATTTT; CDR3aa: CSVLLQGRSTDTQYF
d_gene: NA; j_gene: TRBJ2-1; v_gene: TRBV30; abundance: NA; CDR3nt: TGTGCCTGGACCCTGACGGGAACGGGCCGCGCGTACAATGAGCAGTTCTTC; CDR3aa: CAWTLTGTGRAYNEQFF
d_gene: TRBD1; j_gene: TRBJ1-2; v_gene: TRBV6-5; abundance: NA; CDR3nt: TGTGCCAGCAGTCAACGCCGGACAGGGGGATATGGCTACACCTTC; CDR3aa: CASSQRRTGGYGYTF
d_gene: TRBD1; j_gene: TRBJ1-2; v_gene: TRBV19; abundance: NA; CDR3nt: TGTGCCACGGGGGAAGGACAGGCACTGATCCGCTACACCTTC; CDR3aa: CATGEGQALIRYTF
d_gene: NA; j_gene: TRBJ1-1; v_gene: TRBV4-1; abundance: NA; CDR3nt: TGCGCCAGCAGCCTATCGGAGAAGTTGAACACTGAAGCTTTCTTT; CDR3aa: CASSLSEKLNTEAFF
d_gene: TRBD2; j_gene: TRBJ2-7; v_gene: TRBV4-2; abundance: NA; CDR3nt: TGTGCCAGCAGCCAAGACGGGGCGGGACTATACGAGCAGTACTTC; CDR3aa: CASSQDGAGLYEQYF
d_gene: NA; j_gene: TRBJ2-6; v_gene: TRBV19; abundance: NA; CDR3nt: TGTGCCAGTAGTATAGTAGGTCTCAGGGCCAACGTCCTGACTTTC; CDR3aa: CASSIVGLRANVLTF
d_gene: TRBD1; j_gene: TRBJ1-5; v_gene: TRBV7-9; abundance: NA; CDR3nt: TGTGCCAGCAGTCTTGGGCAGGGGGCGAGGCAGCCCCAGCATTTT; CDR3aa: CASSLGQGARQPQHF
d_gene: TRBD1; j_gene: TRBJ2-5; v_gene: TRBV5-1; abundance: NA; CDR3nt: TGCGCCAGCAGCCTTCTCGGGACAGGGGTCTCGGAGACCCAGTACTTC; CDR3aa: CASSLLGTGVSETQYF
d_gene: TRBD1; j_gene: TRBJ2-7; v_gene: TRBV7-3; abundance: NA; CDR3nt: TGTGCCAGCAGCCAAGGCAGGGGGAGCTCCTACGAGCAGTACTTC; CDR3aa: CASSQGRGSSYEQYF
d_gene: NA; j_gene: TRBJ1-2; v_gene: TRBV29-1; abundance: few; CDR3nt: TGCAGCGTTGGGCAGGGTGTGTATGGCTACACCTTC; CDR3aa: CSVGQGVYGYTF
d_gene: NA; j_gene: TRBJ1-1; v_gene: TRBV11-2; abundance: NA; CDR3nt: TGTGCCAGCAGCTCCCCCTTTAAACCTGAAGCTTTCTTT; CDR3aa: CASSSPFKPEAFF
d_gene: NA; j_gene: TRBJ2-3; v_gene: TRBV27; abundance: NA; CDR3nt: TGTGCCAGCAGTTCCAGCGGGACAGCCACAGATACGCAGTATTTT; CDR3aa: CASSSSGTATDTQYF
d_gene: TRBD2; j_gene: TRBJ2-7; v_gene: TRBV6-6; abundance: NA; CDR3nt: TGTGCCAGCAGAAACGGACTAGCGGGAAATTACGAGCAGTACTTC; CDR3aa: CASRNGLAGNYEQYF